What follows describes a single T cell receptor beta chain. Assay: immunoSEQ multiplex PCR; the TCRdb copy retains only in-frame clones and omits some. Here the sample spans approximately 92,000 clones, under 95% being singletons. This entry belongs to a study of T cell changes during pregnancy in multiple sclerosis. V lost 5 bases to trimming and J lost 1 base; unmatched junction nucleotides: 4. Looked up from germline, CDR1 is KGHSH and CDR2 is LQKENI. The length of the CDR3 is 15 residues. The chain recombines TRBV18 with TRBJ2-3; 9 bases map to TRBD1. The specimen comprised peripheral blood, sampled in the first trimester of pregnancy. The clonotype originates from a female donor with multiple sclerosis, enrolled in a pregnancy study. As DNA, the CDR3 is TGTGCCAGCTCAACCAGGACAGGGGGCACAGATACGCAGTATTTT. It yields the protein CASSTRTGGTDTQYF.